This TCR beta chain was observed in a study of cytomegalovirus exposure and HLA in healthy donors. V lost 3 bases and J lost 3; bases outside the gene matches: 2. The CDR3 is 13 residues long. Germline V gene data show CDR1 as SGHAT and CDR2 as FQNNGV. As regards this clone: Its antigen remains unidentified.

It was with 60 Vbeta and 13 Jbeta primers that the PCR ran. Method: immunoSEQ multiplex PCR; TCRdb's copy keeps in-frame clones and lacks some. The table includes 70,000 to 90,000 clones, 50% to 80% detected once. Study-level results: Analysis was performed later, and it showed HLA-associated TCR beta chains to be more clonally expanded than equally common others.

The sequenced sample consisted of PBMCs. This clonotype originated in a middle-aged man in good health and CMV-seropositive. The genes are TRBV11-2 and TRBJ2-7; 7 nucleotides match TRBD1. The CDR3 nucleotides are TGTGCCAGCAGCTTGGGGACAGACTACGAGCAGTACTTC. It yields the protein CASSLGTDYEQYF.